The 13 T cell receptor beta chains reported below all come from one sample, sequenced in a study of cytomegalovirus exposure and HLA in healthy donors. This PCR relied on a set of 60 Vbeta primers and 13 Jbeta primers. Only in-frame clones appear in the TCRdb table, and some are missing; sequencing was by immunoSEQ multiplex PCR. The table has about 170,000 clones, approximately 80% seen once. Source material: PBMCs. These receptors originate from a boy aged 2 to 9 in good health and CMV-seronegative.

This clone was seen a few times. The chain is built from TRBV20-1 and TRBJ2-2; unclear D gene. Germline CDR1 reads DFQATT; CDR2 reads SNEGSKA (reference sequence). V was pared by 7 bases and J by 6 bases, with 9 bases between. The CDR3 covers 11 residues. CDR3 loop: CSVPRAGELFF. CDR3 DNA: TGCAGTGTCCCACGGGCCGGGGAGCTGTTTTTT.

This clone has just a few counts. V usage is TRBV19 and J usage is TRBJ1-1; TRBD1 agrees at 8 bases. Germline CDR1 LNHDA, CDR2 SQIVND (reference sequence). V trimming: 2 bases; J trimming: 2 bases; junction bases outside the gene matches: 4. The CDR3 is made up of 15 amino acids. The CDR3 nucleotides are TGTGCCAGTAGTATATCGGGACAGGCTAACACTGAAGCTTTCTTT. It translates to CASSISGQANTEAFF.

The chain carries TRBV4-1 and TRBJ2-3, with 11 bases lining up with TRBD2. V lost 3 bases to trimming and J lost 7 bases; unmatched junction nucleotides: 9. The CDR3 extends over 16 amino acids. Germline-derived CDR1 and CDR2 are MGHRA and YSYEKL. CDR3 residues: CASSQPGLAVKYTQYF. In DNA, the CDR3 is TGCGCCAGCAGCCAGCCGGGACTAGCGGTCAAGTATACGCAGTATTTT.

The rearrangement joins TRBV25-1 to TRBJ2-1; 10 nucleotides align to TRBD2. V lost 6 bases and J lost 8; bases outside the gene matches: 1. Germline CDR1 and CDR2: MGHDK and SYGVNS. The CDR3 runs to 12 residues. DNA of the CDR3: TGTGCCAGCAGACTAGCGGGATATGAGCAGTTCTTC. Its translation: CASRLAGYEQFF.

The gene calls are TRBV2 and TRBJ1-5; D not resolved. CDR3 length equals 14 residues. Germline CDR1 reads SNHLY; CDR2 reads FYNNEI. V was pared by 2 bases and J by 3 bases, with 8 bases between. The CDR3 reads CASSEWANNQPQHF. CDR3 DNA: TGTGCCAGCAGTGAATGGGCAAACAATCAGCCCCAGCATTTT.

This clone was counted a few times. The chain carries TRBV25-1 and TRBJ2-1, with D possibly being TRBD1 (5 bases). The CDR3 totals 13 residues. V was pared by 3 bases and J by 10 bases, with 13 bases between. The germline V gene encodes CDR1 MGHDK and CDR2 SYGVNS. CDR3 coding DNA: TGTGCCAGCAGTGAGGGTGTAAGGGGAGAGCAGTTCTTC. It encodes CASSEGVRGEQFF.

This chain joins TRBV18 and TRBJ1-1, with a possible D match to TRBD1 (5 bases). CDR3 length: 14 amino acids. Germline V gene sequence: CDR1 KGHSH, CDR2 LQKENI. The germline V and J ends were trimmed by 4 bases and 1 base, with 10 bases remaining between them. In nucleotides, the CDR3 is TGTGCCAGCTCACAATCCGGGGGGAACACTGAAGCTTTCTTT. Translated: CASSQSGGNTEAFF. Full variable domain (outside the CDR3, taken from reference TRBV18 and TRBJ1-1): NAGVMQNPRHLVRRRGQEARLRCSPMKGHSHVYWYRQLPEEGLKFMVYLQKENIIDESGMPKERFSAEFPKEGPSILRIQQVVRGDSAAYFCASSQSGGNTEAFFGQGTRLTVV.

The CDR3 spells CASSEFGVQETQYF. The CDR3 DNA follows: TGTGCCAGCAGTGAATTCGGGGTACAAGAGACCCAGTACTTC. The genes are TRBV25-1 and TRBJ2-5, with D possibly TRBD2 on 5 matching bases. V dropped 1 base and J dropped 2 bases, with 8 bases sitting between them. The length of the CDR3 is 14 residues. Germline V gene data show CDR1 as MGHDK and CDR2 as SYGVNS.

V is TRBV7-2 and J is TRBJ2-7; unclear D gene. The CDR3 covers 16 residues. Germline V gives CDR1 SGHTA, CDR2 FQGNSA. Trimming pared 1 base from V and 3 bases from J, leaving 16 bases between. CDR3 residues: CASSLDSRFLSYEQYF. CDR3 nucleotides: TGTGCCAGCAGCTTAGATAGCAGATTCCTAAGCTACGAGCAGTACTTC.

The chain is built from TRBV4-2 and TRBJ2-2, with D possibly TRBD2 on 5 matching bases. V lost 0 bases to trimming and J lost 4 bases, with 12 bases between them. Per the germline V gene, CDR1 is LGHNA and CDR2 is YNFKEQ. The CDR3 length is 16 residues. The CDR3 DNA reads as TGTGCCAGCAGCCAAGATCGGAGCGGAGCCACCGGGGAGCTGTTTTTT. The encoded protein is CASSQDRSGATGELFF.

CDR3 protein: CASSSGTGTNSPLHF. The CDR3 DNA follows: TGTGCCAGCAGTTCCGGGACAGGGACTAATTCACCCCTCCACTTT. The V call is TRBV27, the J call TRBJ1-6, with 9 positions matching TRBD1. Germline values: CDR1 MNHEY, CDR2 SMNVEV (reference sequence). The J segment lost 6 bases and the V segment lost 4 bases, leaving 4 bases of the junction unmatched. The CDR3 spans 15 residues.

The chain recombines TRBV5-4 with TRBJ2-1; 8 bases are shared with TRBD2. The CDR3 spans 15 residues. Trimming took 0 bases from V and 6 from J; bases not matched to a gene: 5. The V gene's germline CDR1 is SGHNT and CDR2 YYREEE (reference sequence). The CDR3 loop reads CASSLGAGALNEQFF. DNA for the CDR3: TGTGCCAGCAGCTTGGGAGCGGGGGCCCTCAATGAGCAGTTCTTC.

V usage is TRBV9 and J usage is TRBJ2-2; 11 bases align to TRBD2. Trimming removed 0 bases from V and 5 bases from J; junction bases left unmatched: 21. CDR3 length: 22 amino acids. Germline V gene lookup returns CDR1 SGDLS and CDR2 YYNGEE. This CDR3 is CASSVAPLLLSSGGRQTGELFF. The CDR3 DNA sequence: TGTGCCAGCAGCGTAGCACCCCTCCTCCTGTCTAGCGGGGGGCGTCAGACCGGGGAGCTGTTTTTT.